This T cell receptor (beta chain) was found in a study of blood T cell repertoires in COVID-19. Study overall: Sites in the United States, Italy and Spain provided acute and convalescent COVID-19 samples. T cells, B-cell-depleted T cells, or PBMCs provided the cDNA or gDNA that served as material.

Source study methods: Reference gene primer amplification gave estimated nucleated cell counts. Data came from immunoSEQ multiplex PCR; TCRdb stores just in-frame clones and leaves some out. The V and J calls and clone size were taken over from that table, and D and trimming were inferred from the DNA. The sample carries around 110,000 clones, around 89% recorded once. Germline CDR1 is MNHEY and CDR2 is SVGEGT. After removal of 1 base from V and 0 bases from J, the junction contained 6 bases not matched to a gene. CDR3 length: 16 residues. The chain combines TRBV6-2 or TRBV6-3 with TRBJ2-7; 7 bases line up with TRBD1. The sequence derives from a middle-aged man with active or convalescent COVID-19. Specimen: peripheral blood. CDR3 sequence: CASSYYPTGSSYEQYF. The CDR3 DNA sequence: TGTGCCAGCAGTTACTATCCGACAGGGTCCTCCTACGAGCAGTACTTC.